The rows below give T cell receptor beta chains drawn from one sample of a study of cytomegalovirus exposure and HLA in healthy donors. Sequencing used immunoSEQ multiplex PCR; TCRdb keeps in-frame clones, though not all of them. This repertoire shows about 240,000 clones, about 80% found once; its top ten account for around 5%. The sequencing input was PBMCs. These receptors came from a woman aged 40 to 50 in good health and CMV-seropositive. Each CDR3 is given with its conserved first and last residue. Each record gives: V gene, CDR3 length, J gene, D gene, CDR3 protein, CDR3 DNA. The D gene is left open where the match is weak.

>TRBV19|15|TRBJ1-1|TRBD1
CASTPGQSTNTEAFF
TGTGCCAGTACCCCGGGACAGAGTACGAACACTGAAGCTTTCTTT
>TRBV19|15|TRBJ1-5|.
CASSITMYSNQPQHF
TGTGCCAGTAGTATAACAATGTATAGCAATCAGCCCCAGCATTTT
>TRBV5-6|18|TRBJ1-3|.
CASSLDLQGRGSGNTIYF
TGTGCCAGCAGCTTGGACCTACAGGGAAGAGGGTCTGGAAACACCATATATTTT
>TRBV6-6|14|TRBJ2-2|TRBD1
CASNEDRVLGELFF
TGTGCCAGCAATGAGGACAGGGTATTGGGGGAGCTGTTTTTT
>TRBV7-2|15|TRBJ1-5|.
CASSLVAGKNQPQHF
TGTGCCAGCAGCTTAGTGGCAGGGAAGAATCAGCCCCAGCATTTT
>TRBV7-9|14|TRBJ1-1|.
CSSRLLAIGTEAFF
TGTTCCAGCCGCTTATTAGCGATTGGCACTGAAGCTTTCTTT
>TRBV18|16|TRBJ1-4|.
CASSPLATATNEKLFF
TGTGCCAGCTCACCACTGGCGACTGCAACTAATGAAAAACTGTTTTTT
>TRBV6-6|15|TRBJ2-7|TRBD1
CASSYYRQGSTEQYF
TGTGCCAGCAGTTACTATCGACAGGGGAGCACCGAGCAGTACTTC
>TRBV7-9|19|TRBJ2-1|TRBD2
CASSPHLAGTHKSYNEQFF
TGTGCCAGCAGCCCTCACCTAGCGGGGACCCATAAGTCCTACAATGAGCAGTTCTTC
>TRBV29-1|13|TRBJ2-6|.
CSVTFSGANVLTF
TGCAGCGTTACTTTCTCTGGGGCCAACGTCCTGACTTTC
>TRBV5-1|13|TRBJ2-7|.
CASSLAVSAEQYF
TGCGCCAGCAGCTTGGCCGTTAGCGCCGAGCAGTACTTC